This TCR beta chain was captured by sequencing in a study of radiotherapy plus CTLA-4 blockade in lung cancer. The overall study: Objective response was observed in roughly 17% of patients, and disease control in approximately 33%.

Study-wide results and limits: Strongest reported response predictors: early blood clone changes and post-radiation interferon-beta. Subsequent to radiotherapy plus ipilimumab, tumor-derived TCR clones underwent expansion in blood.

TCRdb's copy holds only in-frame clones and misses some; the assay was immunoSEQ multiplex PCR. The sample lists about 110,000 clones; about four fifths were seen once. Worth noting for this clone: Its specificity is unknown.

This TCR derives from a human donor with non-small cell lung cancer that progressed on radiotherapy plus ipilimumab. Some clones in this sample may be carry-over from other donors' samples. The sequencing here drew on peripheral blood, taken from a patient treated with radiotherapy plus ipilimumab.

The CDR3 region is CASSWTSGSYEQYF. Here the CDR3 DNA reads TGCGCCAGCAGCTGGACTAGCGGATCCTACGAGCAGTACTTC. The genes are TRBV4-3 and TRBJ2-7; 10 nucleotides line up with TRBD2. Germline V gene sequence: CDR1 LGHNA, CDR2 YSLEER. The V gene end was trimmed by 5 bases and the J gene end by 1 base; junction bases not matched to a gene: 2. CDR3 length: 14 amino acids.